This TCR beta chain derives from a study of CXCR3-negative and CXCR3-positive naive CD8 T cells. This CDR3 is 16 amino acids long. The germline gives CDR1 SQVTM, CDR2 ANQGSEA. The libraries of TRB cDNA were constructed through 5' RACE using UMI labels. TCRdb re-called the 5' RACE reads and shows each CDR3 protein once, DNA omitted. This listing includes 45,000 to 65,000 distinct CDR3 sequences. The sequence derives from a human donor in good health. Some clones in this sample may be carry-over from other donors' samples. This chain links TRBV29-1 with TRBJ2-2; the D gene TCRdb calls, TRBD1, cannot be checked with no DNA. Material: naive CXCR3- CD8+ T cells from blood. Noted subset: CD45RO-CCR7+CD27+CD95- naive CD8+ T cells lacking CXCR3 (TNR3-). CDR3 protein: CSVEDLGGAGTGELFF.